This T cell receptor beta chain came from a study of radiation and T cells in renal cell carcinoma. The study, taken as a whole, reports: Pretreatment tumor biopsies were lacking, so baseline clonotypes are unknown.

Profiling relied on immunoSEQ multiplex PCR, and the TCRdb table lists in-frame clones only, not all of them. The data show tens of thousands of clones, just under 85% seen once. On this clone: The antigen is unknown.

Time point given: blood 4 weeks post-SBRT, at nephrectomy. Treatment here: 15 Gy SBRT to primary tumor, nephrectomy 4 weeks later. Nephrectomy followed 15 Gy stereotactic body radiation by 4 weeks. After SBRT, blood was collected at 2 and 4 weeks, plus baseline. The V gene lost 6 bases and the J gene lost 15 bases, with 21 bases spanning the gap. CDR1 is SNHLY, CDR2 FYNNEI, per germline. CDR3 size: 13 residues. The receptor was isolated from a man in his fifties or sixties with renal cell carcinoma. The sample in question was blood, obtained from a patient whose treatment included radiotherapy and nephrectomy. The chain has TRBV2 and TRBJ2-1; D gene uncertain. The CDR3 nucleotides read TGTGCCAGCAGGAGTAATCCGACGGCGACATGGTTCTTC. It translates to CASRSNPTATWFF.